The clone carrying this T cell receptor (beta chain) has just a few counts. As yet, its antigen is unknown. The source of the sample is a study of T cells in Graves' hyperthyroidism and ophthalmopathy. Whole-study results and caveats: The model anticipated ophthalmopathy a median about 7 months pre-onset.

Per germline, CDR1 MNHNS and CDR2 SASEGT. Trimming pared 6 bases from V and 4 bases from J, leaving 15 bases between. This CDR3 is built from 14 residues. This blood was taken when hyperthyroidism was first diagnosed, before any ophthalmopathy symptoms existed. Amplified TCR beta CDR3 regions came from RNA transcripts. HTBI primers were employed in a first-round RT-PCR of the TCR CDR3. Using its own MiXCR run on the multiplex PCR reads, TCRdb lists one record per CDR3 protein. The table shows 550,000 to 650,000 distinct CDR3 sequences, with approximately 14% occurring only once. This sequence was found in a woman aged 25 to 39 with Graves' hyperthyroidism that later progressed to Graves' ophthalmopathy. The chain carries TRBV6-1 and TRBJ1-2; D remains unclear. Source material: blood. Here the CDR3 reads CASSPTTAIYGYTF. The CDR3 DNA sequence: TGTGCCAGCAGCCCCACAACAGCGATCTATGGCTACACCTTC.